The rows below give T cell receptor beta chains drawn from one sample of a study of siplizumab effects on memory and regulatory T cells. Generated by immunoSEQ multiplex PCR, the TCRdb table keeps only in-frame clones and is missing some. The sample records over 85,000 clones, roughly 92% being singletons. Specimen: CD4+ T cells sorted from blood. The receptors derive from a human donor in good health. CDR3s include the opening cysteine and the closing phenylalanine or tryptophan. D genes are given only for firm matches.

J: TRBJ2-2
V: TRBV5-8
D: TRBD1
DNA: TGTGCCAGCAGCCCCTGGGCAGGGGGCCCCGGGGAGCTGTTTTTT
CDR3: CASSPWAGGPGELFF

J: TRBJ1-5
V: TRBV7-9
D: TRBD1
DNA: TGTGCCAGCAGCCCCGGGACAGGGGTCCGTCAGCCCCAGCATTTT
CDR3: CASSPGTGVRQPQHF

J: TRBJ1-4
V: TRBV4-1
D: NA
DNA: TGCGCCAGCAGCCAAGGTACCGCCGGCGGAGCCGATTTATTGTTTTTT
CDR3: CASSQGTAGGADLLFF

J: TRBJ1-1
V: TRBV13
D: NA
DNA: TGTGCCAGCAGCGCCAGGGGTGTTCGGATGAACACTGAAGCTTTCTTT
CDR3: CASSARGVRMNTEAFF

J: TRBJ2-5
V: TRBV6-1
D: TRBD2
DNA: TGTGCCAGCAGTGGACTAGCGGCCGCTGGGCGGGAGACCCAGTACTTC
CDR3: CASSGLAAAGRETQYF

J: TRBJ1-6
V: TRBV6-1
D: NA
DNA: TGTGCCAGCAGCGCTACGGAGAATTCACCCCTCCACTTT
CDR3: CASSATENSPLHF

J: TRBJ1-4
V: TRBV14
D: NA
DNA: TGTGCCAGCAGCCACGCCGGGTTCAATGAAAAACTGTTTTTT
CDR3: CASSHAGFNEKLFF

J: TRBJ1-1
V: TRBV18
D: NA
DNA: TGTGCCAGCTCAAGTGTCACCGAAGCTTTCTTT
CDR3: CASSSVTEAFF

J: TRBJ2-7
V: TRBV6-1
D: TRBD2
DNA: TGTGCCAGCAGGCTAAGCGGGGGAACTGCCTACGAGCAGTACTTC
CDR3: CASRLSGGTAYEQYF

J: TRBJ1-6
V: TRBV15
D: NA
DNA: TGTGCCACCAGCAGAGAGGGCAGGGGATTGGGGTCACCCCTCCACTTT
CDR3: CATSREGRGLGSPLHF

J: TRBJ2-7
V: TRBV21-1
D: NA
DNA: TGCGCCAGCAGCAAGACCCAGAGCTCCTACGAGCAGTACTTC
CDR3: CASSKTQSSYEQYF

J: TRBJ1-2
V: TRBV7-9
D: TRBD1
DNA: TGTGCCAGCAGCTTAGTCCGGACAGGCGGGGGCTACACCTTC
CDR3: CASSLVRTGGGYTF

J: TRBJ2-7
V: TRBV6-5
D: TRBD2
DNA: TGTGCCAGCAGTTACTACGCGGGGGCCTACGAGCAGTACTTC
CDR3: CASSYYAGAYEQYF